A selection of T cell receptor beta chains follows, all from one sample in a study of long-term antiretroviral therapy in people with HIV. TCRdb's table, derived via immunoSEQ multiplex PCR, lists solely in-frame clones and lacks some. The sample consists of about 27,000 clones, 80% to 90% of them appearing once. The input for sequencing was unsorted PBMCs, taken 3 years after starting antiretroviral therapy. All receptors come from a man aged 40-49 years with HIV. The CDR3 runs from the conserved cysteine through the conserved F or W. A D gene is named only where the DNA matches it firmly. The size of a clone is reported for some rows only, either as once, few or many, or as a class for expanded clones.

TRBJ1-5	-	TRBV5-1	-	TGCGCCAGCAGCTTTGGCTCGGGACAGCCCCAGCATTTT	CASSFGSGQPQHF
TRBJ2-7	-	TRBV5-1	-	TGCGCCAGCAGCTTGGGGGGGACCTATGACGAGCAGTACTTC	CASSLGGTYDEQYF
TRBJ2-3	-	TRBV6-6	TRBD2	TGTGCCAGCGAAAATAGCGGGAATGAGCAGTATTTT	CASENSGNEQYF
TRBJ1-1	-	TRBV7-9	-	TGTGCCAGCAGCTTACAGAACACTGAAGCTTTCTTT	CASSLQNTEAFF
TRBJ1-2	-	TRBV6-1	-	TGTGCCAGCAGTTTCACGGACGGGGGCTACACCTTC	CASSFTDGGYTF
TRBJ2-2	few	TRBV29-1	-	TGCATCTCGATTCATGCAGGGGAGCTGTTTTTT	CISIHAGELFF
TRBJ1-4	-	TRBV19	TRBD1	TGTGCCAGTAGTATCGCAGGGGGCGGAGGAACTAATGAAAAACTGTTTTTT	CASSIAGGGGTNEKLFF
TRBJ2-1	-	TRBV27	TRBD1	TGTGCCAGCAGAAACCAGGGGGCGGGTGAGCAGTTCTTC	CASRNQGAGEQFF
TRBJ2-5	-	TRBV6-5	TRBD1	TGTGCCAGCAGTTTTACCGGGACAGGGGTCACGAAGACCCAGTACTTC	CASSFTGTGVTKTQYF
TRBJ2-7	-	TRBV7-6	-	TGTGCCAGCAGCTTACGCTACGGAGAATACGAGCAGTACTTC	CASSLRYGEYEQYF
TRBJ2-5	-	TRBV11-2	TRBD2	TGTGCAAGGAGCGGGGGCCTGTACTTC	CARSGGLYF
TRBJ1-2	-	TRBV5-1	TRBD1	TGCGCCAGCAGCCCGACAGGGGAAGCTTTTGTAACCTTC	CASSPTGEAFVTF
TRBJ1-4	-	TRBV10-3	-	TGTGCCATCAGCACAGGAATCAATGAAAAACTGTTTTTT	CAISTGINEKLFF
TRBJ1-4	-	TRBV19	-	TGTGCCAGTAGTATGAGAGCAGGACCGGCAACTAATGAAAAACTGTTTTTT	CASSMRAGPATNEKLFF
TRBJ1-5	-	TRBV6-1	TRBD1	TGTGCCAGCGGTTTGACAGGGACCTTCAATCAGCCCCAGCATTTT	CASGLTGTFNQPQHF
TRBJ2-7	-	TRBV6-1	-	TGTGCCAGCAGTGGACTTGTACCATCCTACGAGCAGTACTTC	CASSGLVPSYEQYF
TRBJ1-2	-	TRBV7-9	-	TGTGCCAGCAGCTTAGGGACTAACTATGGCTACACCTTC	CASSLGTNYGYTF
TRBJ1-5	-	TRBV9	TRBD1	TGTGCCAGCAGCCCGGGACAGGTACTCAATCAGCCCCAGCATTTT	CASSPGQVLNQPQHF
TRBJ1-3	-	TRBV9	-	TGTGCCAGCAGCGTATTGGCGAACTCTGGAAACACCATATATTTT	CASSVLANSGNTIYF
TRBJ1-1	once	TRBV27	-	TGTGCCAGCAGTCTGGACAGGAACACTGAAGCTTTCTTT	CASSLDRNTEAFF
TRBJ1-3	-	TRBV5-4	-	TGTGCCAGCAGCGGGACCAGCTCTGGAAACACCATATATTTT	CASSGTSSGNTIYF
TRBJ2-2	-	TRBV15	TRBD2	TGTGCCACCAGCACCTGGACTAGCGGGACCGGGGAGCTGTTTTTT	CATSTWTSGTGELFF